The clone carrying this T cell receptor (beta chain) was detected ten times or more. Its target is not known. The source of the sample is a study of T-cell reconstitution after alpha-beta-depleted transplantation in children. Study-wide findings and caveats: Roughly two months post-transplant, alpha-beta T cells reportedly originated from several hundred graft clones that had expanded. Surviving recipient T cells and thymic progenitors underlay high day-60 TCRbeta diversity in some patients. Among T cells one year after transplant, newly produced cells accounted for most counts and diversity.

Unique molecular identifiers were incorporated into the prepared TCRbeta library. TCRdb fed the PCR reads into MiXCR, producing one record per CDR3 protein. The sample has 330,000 or so distinct CDR3 sequences, around 7.3% seen once; the top ten hold approximately 9.1%. CDR1 SNHLY and CDR2 FYNNEI come from the germline V gene. This CDR3 comprises 10 residues. Trimming left V 9 bases short and J 1 base short, with 3 bases between. This sequence originates from a female patient aged 2-9 years who had a stem cell transplant for Fanconi anemia, so the T cells may come from the graft donor. The rearrangement links TRBV2 to TRBJ1-1; D gene ambiguous. Material: peripheral blood, obtained 360 days after TCRalphabeta/CD19-depleted stem cell transplant. In DNA, the CDR3 is TGTGCCAGTAGGAACACTGAAGCTTTCTTT. Translated: CASRNTEAFF.